This T cell receptor beta chain was identified in a study of graft-versus-host responses after intestinal transplantation. V gave up 0 bases and J gave up 4 bases, with 10 bases separating them. Germline values: CDR1 MNHEY, CDR2 SMNVEV (reference sequence). This CDR3 comprises 14 residues. The method was immunoSEQ multiplex PCR; TCRdb's version includes in-frame clones alone and lacks a portion of them. The table includes roughly 29,000 clones, 70% to 90% detected once. This sample comprised PBMCs, obtained approximately 460 days after intestinal transplantation. This TCR was sampled from a human patient who received an intestinal transplant, so some T cells may come from the graft donor. V gene TRBV27 combines with J gene TRBJ2-7; possibly TRBD2 for D (5 bases). The CDR3 spells CASSLSPGGYEQYF. The CDR3 nucleotides are TGTGCCAGCAGTTTATCCCCGGGCGGGTACGAGCAGTACTTC.